The sample holds many counts of the clone carrying this T cell receptor beta chain. These data come from a study of shared clonotypes between healthy human individuals. Libraries were prepared by immunoSEQ multiplex PCR; TCRdb keeps only in-frame clonotypes and omits some of them. Of almost 750,000 clones listed, 55% to 80% are singletons. The CDR3 totals 14 residues. The V gene lost 5 bases and the J gene lost 4 bases, with 14 bases spanning the gap. Germline V gives CDR1 SGHVS, CDR2 FNYEAQ. The material sequenced was memory CD4+ T cells sorted from blood. Stated subset: CD45RA-negative fraction. The rearrangement links TRBV7-6 to TRBJ1-2, with D possibly TRBD1 on 5 matching bases. This TCR was sampled from a woman aged 25 to 39 in good health. The CDR3: CASSPPGGAYGYTF. DNA for the CDR3: TGTGCCAGCAGCCCGCCCGGCGGGGCCTATGGCTACACCTTC.